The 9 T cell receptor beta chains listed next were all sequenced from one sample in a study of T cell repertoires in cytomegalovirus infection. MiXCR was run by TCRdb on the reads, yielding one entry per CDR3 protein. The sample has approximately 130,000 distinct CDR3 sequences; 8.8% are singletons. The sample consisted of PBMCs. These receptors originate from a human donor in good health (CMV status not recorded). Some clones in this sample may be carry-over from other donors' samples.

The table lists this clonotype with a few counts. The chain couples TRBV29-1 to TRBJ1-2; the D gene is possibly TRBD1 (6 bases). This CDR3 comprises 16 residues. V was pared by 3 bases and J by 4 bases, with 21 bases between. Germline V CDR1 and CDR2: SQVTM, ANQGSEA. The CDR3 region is CSVEGAPGRQTYGYTF. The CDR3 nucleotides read TGCAGCGTTGAGGGGGCTCCGGGACGACAGACCTATGGCTACACCTTC.

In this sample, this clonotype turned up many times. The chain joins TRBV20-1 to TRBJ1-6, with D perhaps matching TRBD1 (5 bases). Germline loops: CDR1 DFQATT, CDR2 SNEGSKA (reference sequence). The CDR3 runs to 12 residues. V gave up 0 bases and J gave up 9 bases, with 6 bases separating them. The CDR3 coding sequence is TGCAGTGCTAGAGACAGGGTTTCACCCCTCCACTTT. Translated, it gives CSARDRVSPLHF.

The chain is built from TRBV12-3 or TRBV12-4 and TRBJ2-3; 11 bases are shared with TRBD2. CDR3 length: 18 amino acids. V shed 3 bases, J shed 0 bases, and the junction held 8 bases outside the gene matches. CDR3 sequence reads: CASSFWLAGGTSTDTQYF. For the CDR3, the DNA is TGTGCCAGCAGTTTTTGGCTAGCGGGGGGCACTAGCACAGATACGCAGTATTTT.

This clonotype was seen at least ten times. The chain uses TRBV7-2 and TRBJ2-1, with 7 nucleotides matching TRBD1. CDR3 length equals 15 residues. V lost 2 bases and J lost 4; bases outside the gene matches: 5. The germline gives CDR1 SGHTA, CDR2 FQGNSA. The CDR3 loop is CASSLTGAIYNEQFF. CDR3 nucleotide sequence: TGTGCCAGCAGCTTAACAGGGGCGATTTACAATGAGCAGTTCTTC.

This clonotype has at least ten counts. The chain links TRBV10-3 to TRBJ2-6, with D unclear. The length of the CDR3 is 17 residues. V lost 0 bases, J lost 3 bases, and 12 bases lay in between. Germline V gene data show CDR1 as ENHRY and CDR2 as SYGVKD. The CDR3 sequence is CAISESSLQRGANVLTF. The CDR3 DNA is TGTGCCATCAGTGAGTCTTCACTCCAGCGTGGGGCCAACGTCCTGACTTTC.

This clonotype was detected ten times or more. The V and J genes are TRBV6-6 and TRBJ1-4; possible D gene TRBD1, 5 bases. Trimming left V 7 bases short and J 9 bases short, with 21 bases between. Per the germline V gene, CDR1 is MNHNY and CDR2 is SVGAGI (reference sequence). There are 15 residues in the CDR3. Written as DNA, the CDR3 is TGTGCCAGCATCCTAGACTCCCGGGACGGGAAAAAACTGTTTTTT. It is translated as CASILDSRDGKKLFF.

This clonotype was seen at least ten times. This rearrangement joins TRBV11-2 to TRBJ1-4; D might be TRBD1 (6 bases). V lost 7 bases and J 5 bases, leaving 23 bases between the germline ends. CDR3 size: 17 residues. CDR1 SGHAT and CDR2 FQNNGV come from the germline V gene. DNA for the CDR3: TGTGCCAGCACGTTGTACCTTGCTGGGGGGCGGAATGAAAAACTGTTTTTT. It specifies CASTLYLAGGRNEKLFF.

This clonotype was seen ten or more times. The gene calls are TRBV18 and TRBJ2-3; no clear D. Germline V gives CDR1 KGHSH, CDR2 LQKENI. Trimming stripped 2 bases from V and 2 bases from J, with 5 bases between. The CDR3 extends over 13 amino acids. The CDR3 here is CASSPGLTDTQYF. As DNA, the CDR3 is TGTGCCAGCTCACCAGGGCTCACAGATACGCAGTATTTT.

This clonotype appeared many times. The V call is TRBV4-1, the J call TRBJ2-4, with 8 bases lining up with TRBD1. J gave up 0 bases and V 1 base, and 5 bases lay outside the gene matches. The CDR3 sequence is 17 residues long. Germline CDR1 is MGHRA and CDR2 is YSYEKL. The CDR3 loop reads CASSQADRALAKNIQYF. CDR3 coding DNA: TGCGCCAGCAGCCAAGCGGACAGGGCCCTAGCCAAAAACATTCAGTACTTC.